The 18 T cell receptor beta chains in this list originate from one sample, sequenced in a study of blood T cell repertoires in COVID-19. Method: immunoSEQ multiplex PCR; TCRdb's copy keeps in-frame clones and lacks some. This table holds over 130,000 clones, over 60% found once. Sequencing input: peripheral blood. The receptors shown here come from a woman between 45 and 60 years old with active or convalescent COVID-19.

The gene calls are TRBV7-3 and TRBJ1-1, with a possible D match to TRBD1 (5 bases). V was pared by 2 bases and J by 4 bases, with 14 bases between. Germline V lookup: CDR1 SGHTA, CDR2 FQGTGA. This CDR3 is built from 15 residues. The CDR3 is CASSLQGIGRTEAFF. As DNA, the CDR3 is TGTGCCAGCAGCTTACAGGGTATTGGACGCACTGAAGCTTTCTTT.

The chain uses TRBV6-5 and TRBJ1-2, with D unresolved. Trimming shortened V by 2 bases and J by 4 bases, and 17 bases separated the two germline ends. CDR3 length equals 16 residues. Germline values: CDR1 MNHEY, CDR2 SVGAGI. DNA for the CDR3: TGTGCCAGCAGTTACACTAATCCCCTCGCGGGCTATGGCTACACCTTC. As protein: CASSYTNPLAGYGYTF.

The chain is built from TRBV24-1 and TRBJ2-1; the match to TRBD2 covers 7 bases. This CDR3 contains 16 residues. Losses at the gene ends were 2 bases for V and 3 bases for J; bases not matched to a gene: 6. Germline lookup yields CDR1 KGHDR and CDR2 SFDVKD. The CDR3 DNA is TGTGCCACCAGTGATTCCGGGGCGGGAGTCTACAATGAGCAGTTCTTC. It codes for CATSDSGAGVYNEQFF.

This chain connects TRBV9 to TRBJ2-3; 7 bases map to TRBD2. V was pared by 3 bases and J by 0 bases, with 4 bases of the junction left unmatched. Per germline, CDR1 SGDLS and CDR2 YYNGEE. The CDR3 sequence is 15 residues long. This chain's CDR3 is CASSGSGTSTDTQYF. The DNA for the CDR3 is TGTGCCAGCAGCGGAAGCGGGACTAGCACAGATACGCAGTATTTT. Filled out from reference TRBV9 and TRBJ2-3, the complete variable domain reads DSGVTQTPKHLITATGQRVTLRCSPRSGDLSVYWYQQSLDQGLQFLIQYYNGEERAKGNILERFSAQQFPDLHSELNLSSLELGDSALYFCASSGSGTSTDTQYFGPGTRLTVL.

The V gene is TRBV2, the J gene TRBJ1-1, with 7 positions matching TRBD1. The V and J ends lost 10 bases and 3 bases, in that order; junction bases with no gene match: 5. This CDR3 contains 12 residues. Germline V gene sequence: CDR1 SNHLY, CDR2 FYNNEI. CDR3 sequence: CATGGQYTEAFF. In nucleotides, the CDR3 is TGTGCCACCGGGGGACAGTACACTGAAGCTTTCTTT.

This clone occurred once. V is TRBV20-1 and J is TRBJ1-1; the D gene is possibly TRBD1 (5 bases). Trimming removed 6 bases from V and 10 bases from J, with 15 bases in between. The CDR3 is 11 amino acids. Germline values: CDR1 DFQATT, CDR2 SNEGSKA (reference sequence). CDR3 amino acids: CSARRAGGAFF. CDR3 nucleotides: TGCAGTGCCCGACGGGCGGGGGGAGCTTTCTTT.

In its sample, this clone was seen a few times. The chain links TRBV7-9 to TRBJ1-3; 7 bases fit TRBD1. J gave up 2 bases and V 5 bases, and 6 bases lay outside the gene matches. CDR1 and CDR2 from the germline V gene are SEHNR and FQNEAQ (reference sequence). The CDR3 consists of 15 residues. CDR3 in amino acids: CASSTPGQPGNTIYF. DNA for the CDR3: TGTGCCAGCAGCACCCCGGGACAGCCTGGAAACACCATATATTTT.

A note on this clone: Different DNA sequences within this sample yield the same CDR3. The genes are TRBV7-2 and TRBJ2-5; TRBD1 might be the D (6 bases). Germline V gene data show CDR1 as SGHTA and CDR2 as FQGNSA. Trimming stripped 0 bases from V and 2 bases from J, with 10 bases between. The CDR3 length is 15 residues. This CDR3 is CASSLAVTGQETQYF. The CDR3 coding sequence is TGTGCCAGCAGCTTAGCCGTCACAGGGCAAGAGACCCAGTACTTC.

This chain's CDR3 is CASSLVSPGNTGELFF. Here the CDR3 DNA reads TGTGCCAGCAGCTTAGTTTCCCCGGGGAACACCGGGGAGCTGTTTTTT. The J gene is TRBJ2-2, the V gene TRBV7-2; D remains unclear. V was clipped by 1 base and J by 1 base, with 10 bases between them. CDR3 length: 16 residues. The V gene's germline CDR1 is SGHTA and CDR2 FQGNSA. Using reference TRBV7-2 and TRBJ2-2 for the parts outside the CDR3, the full variable domain is GAGVSQSPSNKVTEKGKDVELRCDPISGHTALYWYRQSLGQGLEFLIYFQGNSAPDKSGLPSDRFSAERTGGSVSTLTIQRTQQEDSAVYLCASSLVSPGNTGELFFGEGSRLTVL.

The chain is built from TRBV11-3 and TRBJ2-1; 12 bases agree with TRBD2. From germline, CDR1 is SGHNT and CDR2 YENEEA. The ends lost 4 bases at V and 10 bases at J; junction bases unmatched: 5. This CDR3 has 14 residues. CDR3 in DNA: TGTGCCAGCAGCTCTCGACTAGCGGGAGACGAGCAGTTCTTC. It is translated as CASSSRLAGDEQFF.

The CDR3 nucleotides are TGTGCCAGTAGTACCCGGGACAGGGGGCTCAATGAGCAGTTCTTC. As protein: CASSTRDRGLNEQFF. The J gene is TRBJ2-1, the V gene TRBV19, with 12 bases aligning to TRBD1. V lost 4 bases to trimming and J lost 6 bases; unmatched junction nucleotides: 4. Germline values: CDR1 LNHDA, CDR2 SQIVND (reference sequence). CDR3 length equals 15 residues.

The rearrangement links TRBV6-5 to TRBJ2-5; 9 bases line up with TRBD1. Germline trimming cut 9 bases from V and 4 bases from J; bases unmatched to any gene: 12. CDR1 MNHEY and CDR2 SVGAGI come from the germline V gene. The CDR3 runs to 15 residues. CDR3 nucleotide sequence: TGTGCCAGTTATTCCGGGACAGGGAGTTCAGAGACCCAGTACTTC. Protein product: CASYSGTGSSETQYF.

The CDR3: CASTPEGRSAGAFF. The CDR3 DNA follows: TGTGCCAGTACCCCGGAGGGTAGGAGTGCTGGAGCTTTCTTT. V and J are TRBV19 and TRBJ1-1; D not certain. This CDR3 has 14 residues. Per germline, CDR1 LNHDA and CDR2 SQIVND (reference sequence). The V gene lost 7 bases and the J gene lost 10 bases, with 22 bases spanning the gap.

This rearrangement joins TRBV9 to TRBJ2-7; weak D call: TRBD2 (6 bases). This CDR3 contains 17 residues. Trimming shortened V by 1 base and J by 5 bases, and 22 bases separated the two germline ends. Germline assignment: CDR1 SGDLS and CDR2 YYNGEE. The CDR3 nucleotides read TGTGCCAGCAGCGTAAAGTGGCGGGATGAAGGGATCCACGAGCAGTACTTC. This encodes CASSVKWRDEGIHEQYF. The full variable domain, with the rest looked up from reference TRBV9 and TRBJ2-7, is DSGVTQTPKHLITATGQRVTLRCSPRSGDLSVYWYQQSLDQGLQFLIQYYNGEERAKGNILERFSAQQFPDLHSELNLSSLELGDSALYFCASSVKWRDEGIHEQYFGPGTRLTVT.

The chain employs TRBV11-2 and TRBJ2-3, with 8 bases matching TRBD1. The CDR3 has 15 amino acids. V was clipped by 1 base and J by 5 bases; unmatched bases: 5. CDR1 SGHAT and CDR2 FQNNGV come from the germline V gene. Here the CDR3 reads CASSLVQGALDTQYF. The CDR3 coding sequence is TGTGCCAGCAGCTTAGTCCAGGGGGCGTTAGATACGCAGTATTTT.

This chain joins TRBV9 and TRBJ2-1; TRBD1 matches at 9 bases. This CDR3 spans 14 amino acids. V lost 2 bases and J lost 5; bases outside the gene matches: 2. The germline V gene has CDR1 SGDLS and CDR2 YYNGEE. CDR3 protein: CASSVGTGNNEQFF. The CDR3 DNA reads as TGTGCCAGCAGCGTGGGGACAGGGAACAATGAGCAGTTCTTC.

This chain uses TRBV7-9 with TRBJ1-3; D is uncertain. V shed 5 bases and J shed 6 bases, with 17 bases lying between them. CDR1 and CDR2 (germline): SEHNR, FQNEAQ (reference sequence). The CDR3 has 15 residues. In DNA form, the CDR3 reads TGTGCCAGCAGCCCTCGAGGCTCTTCAGTAAACACCATATATTTT. Amino acid sequence: CASSPRGSSVNTIYF.

The chain is built from TRBV10-3 and TRBJ1-5; tentative D call: TRBD1 (5 bases). CDR1 is ENHRY, CDR2 SYGVKD, per germline. V lost 8 bases, J lost 4 bases, and 21 bases lay in between. The CDR3 extends over 16 amino acids. In DNA, the CDR3 is TGTGCCATCTCCAATTTCCAGGGTAATGGTAATCAGCCCCAGCATTTT. Residues: CAISNFQGNGNQPQHF.